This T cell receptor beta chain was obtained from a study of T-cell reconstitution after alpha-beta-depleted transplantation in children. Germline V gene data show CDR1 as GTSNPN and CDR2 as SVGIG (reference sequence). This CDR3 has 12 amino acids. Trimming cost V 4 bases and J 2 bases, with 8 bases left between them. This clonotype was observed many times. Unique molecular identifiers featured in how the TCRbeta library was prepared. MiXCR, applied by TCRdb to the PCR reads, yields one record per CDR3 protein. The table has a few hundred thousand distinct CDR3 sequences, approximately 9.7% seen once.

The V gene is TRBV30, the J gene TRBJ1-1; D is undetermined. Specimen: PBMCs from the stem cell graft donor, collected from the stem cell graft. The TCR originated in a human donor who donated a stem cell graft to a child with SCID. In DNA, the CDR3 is TGTGCCTGGAACCGGGGAAACACTGAAGCTTTCTTT. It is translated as CAWNRGNTEAFF.